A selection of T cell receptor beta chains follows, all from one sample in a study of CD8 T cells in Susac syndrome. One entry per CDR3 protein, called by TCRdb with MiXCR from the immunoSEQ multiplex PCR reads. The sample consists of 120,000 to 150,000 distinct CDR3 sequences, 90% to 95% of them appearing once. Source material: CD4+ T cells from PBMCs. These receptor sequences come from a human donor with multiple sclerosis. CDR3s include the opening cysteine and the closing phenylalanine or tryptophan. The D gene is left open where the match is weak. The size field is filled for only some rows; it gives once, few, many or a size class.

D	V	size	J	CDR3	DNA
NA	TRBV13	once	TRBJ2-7	CASSWKDSSYEQYF	TGTGCCAGCAGCTGGAAGGACTCCTCCTACGAGCAGTACTTC
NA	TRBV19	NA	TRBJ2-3	CASSDSGTTQYF	TGTGCCAGTAGTGATTCCGGGACTACGCAGTATTTT
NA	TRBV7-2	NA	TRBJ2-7	CASSLKHEQYF	TGTGCCAGCAGCTTAAAGCACGAGCAGTACTTC
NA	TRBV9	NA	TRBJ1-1	CASSATPGDTEAFF	TGTGCCAGCAGCGCTACCCCTGGGGACACTGAAGCTTTCTTT
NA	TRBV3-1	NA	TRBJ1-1	CASSQESRGFEAFF	TGTGCCAGCAGCCAAGAATCGCGAGGTTTTGAAGCTTTCTTT
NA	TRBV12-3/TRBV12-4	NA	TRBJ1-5	CASSSRVDQPQHF	TGTGCCAGCAGTTCTCGGGTCGATCAGCCCCAGCATTTT
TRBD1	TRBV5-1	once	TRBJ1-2	CASSQNPGGGNYGYTF	TGCGCCAGCAGCCAAAACCCAGGGGGCGGTAACTATGGCTACACCTTC
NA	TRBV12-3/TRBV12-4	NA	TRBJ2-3	CASSLGRASTSQSTDTQYF	TGTGCCAGCAGTTTGGGTCGGGCCTCTACCAGCCAGAGCACAGATACGCAGTATTTT
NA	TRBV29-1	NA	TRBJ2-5	CSVARVSGKRYQETQYF	TGCAGCGTTGCTCGTGTTAGCGGAAAAAGGTACCAAGAGACCCAGTACTTC
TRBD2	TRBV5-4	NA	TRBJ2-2	CASSLRLAGGTGELFF	TGTGCCAGCAGCTTGCGACTAGCGGGAGGGACCGGGGAGCTGTTTTTT
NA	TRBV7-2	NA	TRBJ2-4	CASSLVNSGRAKNIQYF	TGTGCCAGCAGCTTAGTTAATTCTGGCAGAGCCAAAAACATTCAGTACTTC
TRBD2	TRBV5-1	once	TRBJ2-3	CASSSLIAGGGSDTQYF	TGCGCCAGCAGCTCCCTTATAGCGGGGGGCGGTAGCGATACGCAGTATTTT
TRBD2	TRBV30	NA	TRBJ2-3	CACPSGGADTQYF	TGTGCCTGCCCAAGCGGGGGGGCAGATACGCAGTATTTT
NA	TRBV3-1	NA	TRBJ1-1	CASSQAFTEAFF	TGTGCCAGCAGCCAAGCATTCACTGAAGCTTTCTTT
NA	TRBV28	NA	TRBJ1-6	CASTGSGRDNSPLHF	TGTGCCAGCACCGGCTCCGGACGCGATAATTCACCCCTCCACTTT
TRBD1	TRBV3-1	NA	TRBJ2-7	CASSRGTGGKYEQYF	TGTGCCAGCAGCCGTGGGACAGGGGGAAAGTACGAGCAGTACTTC
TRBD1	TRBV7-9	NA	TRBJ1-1	CASSLQGVNTEAFF	TGTGCCAGCAGCTTACAGGGGGTGAACACTGAAGCTTTCTTT
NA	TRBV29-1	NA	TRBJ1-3	CSVGAGPSGNTIYF	TGCAGCGTTGGCGCAGGGCCTTCTGGAAACACCATATATTTT
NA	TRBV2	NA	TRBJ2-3	CASSVVQGTDTQYF	TGTGCCAGCAGTGTGGTTCAGGGGACAGATACGCAGTATTTT
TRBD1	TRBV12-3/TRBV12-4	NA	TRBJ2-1	CASSSGTGILF	TGTGCCAGCAGTTCCGGGACAGGGATCCTCTTC
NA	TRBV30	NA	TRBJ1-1	CAWSYRGPRNTEAFF	TGTGCCTGGAGTTATCGCGGGCCGCGAAACACTGAAGCTTTCTTT
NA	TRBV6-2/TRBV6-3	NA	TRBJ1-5	CASSYSTKPQHF	TGTGCCAGCAGTTACTCAACTAAGCCCCAGCATTTT
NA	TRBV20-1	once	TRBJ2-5	CSAREQETQYF	TGCAGTGCTAGGGAGCAAGAGACCCAGTACTTC
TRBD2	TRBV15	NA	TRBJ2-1	CATSRGQGAGVNEQFF	TGTGCCACCAGCAGAGGCCAAGGAGCGGGAGTCAATGAGCAGTTCTTC
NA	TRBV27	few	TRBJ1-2	CASSFSVTGGGGYTF	TGTGCCAGCAGTTTCTCCGTCACAGGAGGTGGTGGCTACACCTTC
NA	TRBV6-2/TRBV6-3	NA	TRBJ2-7	CASETVTYEQYF	TGTGCCAGCGAGACCGTCACCTACGAGCAGTACTTC
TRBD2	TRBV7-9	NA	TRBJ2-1	CASSLQIAGGPLNEQFF	TGTGCCAGCAGCTTACAGATAGCGGGAGGGCCCCTCAATGAGCAGTTCTTC
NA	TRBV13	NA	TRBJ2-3	CASSLSDPRWTDTQYF	TGTGCCAGCAGCTTATCCGACCCTAGGTGGACAGATACGCAGTATTTT
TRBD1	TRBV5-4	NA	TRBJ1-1	CASRGTGALGGTEAFF	TGTGCCAGCAGGGGGACAGGGGCTCTCGGAGGCACTGAAGCTTTCTTT
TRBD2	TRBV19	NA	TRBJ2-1	CASSKIAGGANNEQFF	TGTGCCAGTAGTAAGATAGCGGGGGGCGCGAACAATGAGCAGTTCTTC
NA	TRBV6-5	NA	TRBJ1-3	CASSYSAQSSGNTIYF	TGTGCCAGCAGTTACTCGGCCCAAAGCTCTGGAAACACCATATATTTT
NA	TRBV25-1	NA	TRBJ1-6	CASSVGDPGTLHF	TGTGCCAGCAGTGTAGGGGACCCAGGGACCCTCCACTTT
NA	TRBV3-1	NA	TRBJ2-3	CASSLLGTDTQYF	TGTGCCAGCAGCCTTCTTGGCACAGATACGCAGTATTTT